This entry lists 30 T cell receptor beta chains sequenced from one sample in a study of cytomegalovirus exposure and HLA in healthy donors. PCR used 60 Vbeta primers and 13 Jbeta primers. The protocol was immunoSEQ multiplex PCR, while the TCRdb copy is restricted to in-frame clones and leaves out a portion. The table includes over 95,000 clones, about three quarters detected once. The sample comprised PBMCs. Receptors originate from a woman aged 40-49 years in good health and CMV-seropositive.

The rearrangement uses TRBV5-1 and TRBJ2-7; weak D call: TRBD1 (5 bases). CDR1 SGHRS and CDR2 YFSETQ come from the germline V gene. V was cut by 4 bases and J by 0 bases, with 14 bases left in between. The CDR3 extends over 15 amino acids. CDR3 residues: CASSTTGAFSYEQYF. The CDR3 nucleotides read TGCGCCAGCAGCACTACAGGAGCTTTCTCCTACGAGCAGTACTTC.

The chain couples TRBV5-1 to TRBJ2-3; TRBD1 might be the D (6 bases). CDR3 size: 17 residues. Trimming pared 0 bases from V and 2 bases from J, leaving 16 bases between. The germline CDR1 and CDR2 sequences are SGHRS and YFSETQ. CDR3 in DNA: TGCGCCAGCAGCTTGGGTGAATGGGGACACCACACAGATACGCAGTATTTT. It yields the protein CASSLGEWGHHTDTQYF.

V usage is TRBV29-1 and J usage is TRBJ1-1; D might be TRBD1 (5 bases). The CDR3 extends over 14 amino acids. Germline CDR1 is SQVTM and CDR2 is ANQGSEA. Trimming left V 3 bases short and J 1 base short, with 12 bases between. CDR3 nucleotide sequence: TGCAGCGTTGATAAGGGGATGAGGAACACTGAAGCTTTCTTT. It yields the protein CSVDKGMRNTEAFF.

This clone was seen more than once but under ten times. The gene calls are TRBV2 and TRBJ1-5; no clear D. Trimming left V 6 bases short and J 5 bases short, with 14 bases between. Germline CDR1 reads SNHLY; CDR2 reads FYNNEI. The CDR3 extends over 14 amino acids. CDR3 loop: CASSPSDGYQPQHF. CDR3 bases: TGTGCCAGCAGCCCAAGCGACGGGTATCAGCCCCAGCATTTT.

The V and J genes are TRBV6-5 and TRBJ1-6; D unclear. The germline CDR1 and CDR2 sequences are MNHEY and SVGAGI. This CDR3 is built from 16 residues. V gave up 0 bases and J gave up 5 bases, with 11 bases separating them. This CDR3 reads CASSYSIISDNSPLHF. CDR3 in DNA: TGTGCCAGCAGTTACTCGATCATTTCAGATAATTCACCCCTCCACTTT.

This chain uses TRBV10-3 with TRBJ2-7; no reliable D call. Trimming took 0 bases from V and 2 from J, leaving 8 bases between them. Germline CDR1 reads ENHRY; CDR2 reads SYGVKD. The CDR3 has 14 amino acids. The CDR3 DNA is TGTGCCATCAGTGAGTCGATGGCAACCTACGAGCAGTACTTC. Encoded protein: CAISESMATYEQYF.

The chain is built from TRBV4-2 and TRBJ2-3, with 8 bases lining up with TRBD2. J gave up 2 bases and V 0 bases, and 10 bases lay outside the gene matches. The CDR3 is made up of 18 amino acids. Germline CDR1 LGHNA, CDR2 YNFKEQ. The CDR3 region has the DNA TGTGCCAGCAGCCAAGACCGGGGGGGCTTCCAACACACAGATACGCAGTATTTT. This codes for CASSQDRGGFQHTDTQYF.

The chain links TRBV19 to TRBJ1-2; 12 nucleotides agree with TRBD1. The CDR3 totals 18 residues. Losses at the gene ends were 3 bases for V and 7 bases for J; bases not matched to a gene: 15. The germline gives CDR1 LNHDA, CDR2 SQIVND (reference sequence). For the CDR3, the DNA is TGTGCCAGTAGTATCTTTAGGTGGCGGGACAGGGGGCGCGGTGGCTACACCTTC. This translates into CASSIFRWRDRGRGGYTF. Complete variable domain (other parts from reference TRBV19 and TRBJ1-2): DGGITQSPKYLFRKEGQNVTLSCEQNLNHDAMYWYRQDPGQGLRLIYYSQIVNDFQKGDIAEGYSVSREKKESFPLTVTSAQKNPTAFYLCASSIFRWRDRGRGGYTFGSGTRLTVV.

The CDR3 nucleotides read TGTGCCTGGAGTCCCCCGTTTGGACAGATCACTGAAGCTTTCTTT. This translates into CAWSPPFGQITEAFF. The chain joins TRBV30 to TRBJ1-1, with D possibly being TRBD1 (6 bases). From germline, CDR1 is GTSNPN and CDR2 SVGIG (reference sequence). The CDR3 extends over 15 amino acids. V was clipped by 2 bases and J by 4 bases, with 17 bases between them.

This chain connects TRBV5-4 to TRBJ2-4; 7 positions match TRBD1. V gave up 3 bases and J gave up 4 bases; unmatched junction bases: 1. The CDR3 is 13 amino acids. Germline values: CDR1 SGHNT, CDR2 YYREEE (reference sequence). The CDR3 is CASSWDSKNIQYF. The CDR3 region has the DNA TGTGCCAGCAGCTGGGACAGTAAAAACATTCAGTACTTC.

The genes are TRBV13 and TRBJ1-3; weak D call: TRBD1 (6 bases). The germline V gene has CDR1 PRHDT and CDR2 FYEKMQ (reference sequence). Trimming pared 5 bases from V and 4 bases from J, leaving 18 bases between. The CDR3 is 16 residues long. The CDR3 coding sequence is TGTGCCAGCAGCCGAAGAGGGGGGGGACGGGGAAACACCATATATTTT. This sequence encodes CASSRRGGGRGNTIYF.

The chain carries TRBV29-1 and TRBJ1-6; a weak D match, TRBD1 (6 bases). The germline V and J ends were trimmed by 6 bases and 5 bases, with 14 bases remaining between them. The CDR3 has 14 residues. Per germline, CDR1 SQVTM and CDR2 ANQGSEA. The DNA for the CDR3 is TGCAGCGTGCAACAGGGAACCAATAATTCACCCCTCCACTTT. This translates into CSVQQGTNNSPLHF.

The gene calls are TRBV5-5 and TRBJ1-1; D gene ambiguous. The V end lost 5 bases, the J end lost 4 bases, and 15 bases lay between the germline ends. This CDR3 comprises 14 residues. Germline CDR1 reads SGHKS; CDR2 reads YYEKEE (reference sequence). The CDR3 spells CASSWEGWGTEAFF. CDR3 DNA sequence: TGTGCCAGCAGTTGGGAGGGTTGGGGCACTGAAGCTTTCTTT. Full variable domain (outside the CDR3, taken from reference TRBV5-5 and TRBJ1-1): DAGVTQSPTHLIKTRGQQVTLRCSPISGHKSVSWYQQVLGQGPQFIFQYYEKEERGRGNFPDRFSARQFPNYSSELNVNALLLGDSALYLCASSWEGWGTEAFFGQGTRLTVV.

The chain links TRBV29-1 to TRBJ2-1, with 7 bases fitting TRBD1. V gave up 5 bases and J gave up 8 bases; unmatched junction bases: 9. The CDR3 has 13 amino acids. CDR1 is SQVTM, CDR2 ANQGSEA, per germline. The CDR3 loop is CSVRSAQGHEQFF. The DNA of the CDR3 is TGCAGCGTTCGAAGTGCACAGGGGCATGAGCAGTTCTTC.

The chain joins TRBV6-5 to TRBJ1-3; the D is unclear. The CDR3 is 14 amino acids. Trimming stripped 5 bases from V and 0 bases from J, with 8 bases between. From germline, CDR1 is MNHEY and CDR2 SVGAGI. In DNA, the CDR3 is TGTGCCAGCAGTGTAATGTCCTCTGGAAACACCATATATTTT. Translation: CASSVMSSGNTIYF.

The J gene is TRBJ2-7, the V gene TRBV27, with 11 bases that match TRBD2. The J segment lost 5 bases and the V segment lost 0 bases, leaving 0 bases of the junction unmatched. Looked up from germline, CDR1 is MNHEY and CDR2 is SMNVEV (reference sequence). The CDR3 contains 14 residues. The CDR3 DNA follows: TGTGCCAGCAGTTTATCTAGCGGGGGGGACGAGCAGTACTTC. Amino acids: CASSLSSGGDEQYF.

This clone has only a few counts. This chain links TRBV6-5 with TRBJ1-4; tentative D call: TRBD1 (6 bases). V was shortened by 6 bases and J by 8 bases, with 16 bases between the two germline ends. This CDR3 region has 14 residues. Looked up from germline, CDR1 is MNHEY and CDR2 is SVGAGI. The CDR3 nucleotides read TGTGCCAGCAGGGGAGGGGGTTCACGCGAAAAACTGTTTTTT. It encodes CASRGGGSREKLFF.

The gene calls are TRBV4-1 and TRBJ2-1; TRBD2 matches 13 bases. Looked up from germline, CDR1 is MGHRA and CDR2 is YSYEKL. V lost 1 base and J lost 8; bases outside the gene matches: 8. The CDR3 sequence is 17 residues long. The CDR3 protein is CASSQGITSGGADEQFF. The CDR3 nucleotides are TGCGCCAGCAGCCAAGGGATCACTAGCGGGGGGGCCGATGAGCAGTTCTTC.

The V gene is TRBV4-1, the J gene TRBJ1-4; 11 nucleotides agree with TRBD1. The CDR3 has 15 residues. V lost 3 bases and J lost 6; bases outside the gene matches: 3. Germline CDR1 and CDR2: MGHRA and YSYEKL. The CDR3 reads CASSHSGQGDEKLFF. The CDR3 region has the DNA TGCGCCAGCAGCCACTCGGGACAGGGGGATGAAAAACTGTTTTTT.

V usage is TRBV5-6 and J usage is TRBJ2-7, with 9 bases aligning to TRBD2. CDR3 size: 11 residues. After removal of 4 bases from V and 9 bases from J, the junction contained 2 bases not matched to a gene. In germline, CDR1 is SGHDT, CDR2 YYEEEE. The CDR3 DNA sequence: TGTGCCAGCAGCAGGGGACTAGCGCAGTACTTC. It translates to CASSRGLAQYF. The full variable domain, its missing parts supplied by reference TRBV5-6 and TRBJ2-7, is DAGVTQSPTHLIKTRGQQVTLRCSPKSGHDTVSWYQQALGQGPQFIFQYYEEEERQRGNFPDRFSGHQFPNYSSELNVNALLLGDSALYLCASSRGLAQYFGPGTRLTVT.

This sequence joins TRBV19 and TRBJ1-2; weak D call: TRBD1 (6 bases). Looked up from germline, CDR1 is LNHDA and CDR2 is SQIVND (reference sequence). The CDR3 length is 14 residues. Trimming took off 7 bases at V and 4 bases at J, with 16 bases between the two ends. The CDR3 reads CASIPSTGFYGYTF. The CDR3 DNA sequence: TGTGCCAGTATCCCTAGCACAGGGTTCTATGGCTACACCTTC.

This clone was seen only once. This rearrangement joins TRBV7-9 to TRBJ2-2; perhaps TRBD1 as D (5 bases). In germline, CDR1 is SEHNR, CDR2 FQNEAQ (reference sequence). The CDR3 covers 15 residues. V lost 2 bases and J 3 bases, leaving 10 bases between the germline ends. The CDR3 protein is CASSLSGSHTGELFF. The CDR3 nucleotides read TGTGCCAGCAGCTTATCAGGGTCGCACACCGGGGAGCTGTTTTTT.

The chain carries TRBV7-2 and TRBJ2-1; weak D call: TRBD2 (6 bases). CDR1 and CDR2 (germline): SGHTA, FQGNSA. V dropped 5 bases and J dropped 6 bases, with 14 bases sitting between them. CDR3 length: 14 amino acids. CDR3 nucleotides: TGTGCCAGCAGCCCGCCCCCCGGGGGCAATGAGCAGTTCTTC. Protein: CASSPPPGGNEQFF.

The rearrangement links TRBV7-9 to TRBJ1-6; TRBD1 might be the D (5 bases). V dropped 1 base and J dropped 12 bases, with 7 bases sitting between them. Germline-derived CDR1 and CDR2 are SEHNR and FQNEAQ (reference sequence). The CDR3 extends over 12 amino acids. The CDR3, as DNA: TGTGCCAGCAGCTTAGTCGGGGGACCCCTCCACTTT. As protein: CASSLVGGPLHF. The variable domain in full, with the rest retrieved from reference TRBV7-9 and TRBJ1-6, is DTGVSQNPRHKITKRGQNVTFRCDPISEHNRLYWYRQTLGQGPEFLTYFQNEAQLEKSRLLSDRFSAERPKGSFSTLEIQRTEQGDSAMYLCASSLVGGPLHFGNGTRLTVT.

Written as DNA, the CDR3 is TGTGCCTTCACGGGACAGGGAAATCAGCCCCAGCATTTT. Translated, it gives CAFTGQGNQPQHF. This chain joins TRBV30 and TRBJ1-5; 9 positions agree with TRBD1. With 7 bases clipped from V and 4 bases from J, the junction kept 5 bases outside the gene matches. Germline CDR1 GTSNPN, CDR2 SVGIG (reference sequence). The CDR3 sequence is 13 residues long.

The chain uses TRBV10-1 and TRBJ1-2; no clear D gene. Germline V gives CDR1 WNHNN, CDR2 SYGVQD (reference sequence). CDR3 length equals 13 residues. The V gene lost 6 bases and the J gene lost 0 bases, with 8 bases spanning the gap. The CDR3 nucleotides are TGCGCCAGCAGCGAGACACCTAACTATGGCTACACCTTC. It specifies CASSETPNYGYTF.

V and J are TRBV5-1 and TRBJ2-5; maybe TRBD2 (6 bases). V lost 4 bases and J lost 5, with 18 bases in between. This CDR3 region has 15 residues. The germline CDR1 and CDR2 sequences are SGHRS and YFSETQ. CDR3 DNA sequence: TGCGCCAGCAGCGCCCAGTTCGCGGGGACGGAGACCCAGTACTTC. Translated, it gives CASSAQFAGTETQYF.

CDR3 region: CAWSVRGLNSPLHF. CDR3 sequence (DNA): TGTGCCTGGAGTGTAAGAGGGTTGAATTCACCCCTCCACTTT. The chain combines TRBV30 with TRBJ1-6; no clear D gene. Trimming removed 0 bases at V and 7 bases at J, with 10 bases between. The CDR3 spans 14 residues. Germline assignment: CDR1 GTSNPN and CDR2 SVGIG (reference sequence).

The V gene is TRBV27, the J gene TRBJ1-2; TRBD1 matches at 7 bases. In germline, CDR1 is MNHEY, CDR2 SMNVEV (reference sequence). V dropped 3 bases and J dropped 7; count of bases not matched to a gene: 8. CDR3 length equals 14 residues. CDR3 sequence reads: CASSFLGRGAGYTF. CDR3 DNA sequence: TGTGCCAGCAGTTTCCTGGGCAGGGGGGCTGGCTACACCTTC.

The chain is built from TRBV30 and TRBJ2-7; 8 nucleotides align to TRBD2. The CDR3 covers 16 residues. CDR1 and CDR2 (germline): GTSNPN, SVGIG (reference sequence). V lost 2 bases, J lost 2 bases, and 11 bases stayed unmatched. CDR3 sequence reads: CAWSKGLASRPYEQYF. The CDR3, as DNA: TGTGCCTGGAGTAAAGGACTAGCTTCCCGTCCCTACGAGCAGTACTTC.